The 20 T cell receptor beta chains reported below all come from one sample, sequenced in a study of blood T cell repertoires in COVID-19 (dated by TCRdb to between 2020 and 2021). Library creation used the immunoSEQ multiplex PCR assay. This is the immuneACCESS table as TCRdb keeps it, with only in-frame sequences that have V and J called. A part of the clones is gone; compared with another copy, unresolved V genes explain less than half, and the rest is unexplained. This sample has over 65,000 clones in its table, and 81% of those were observed once. The top ten clonotypes cover approximately 44% of the sample. Material: peripheral blood. Source of these receptors: a man aged 80 or over with acute or convalescent COVID-19.

The chain carries TRBV2 and TRBJ1-2; TRBD1 matches at 7 bases. J lost 4 bases, V lost 7 bases, and 9 bases had no gene match. CDR3 length: 14 amino acids. The germline V gene has CDR1 SNHLY and CDR2 FYNNEI. The DNA for the CDR3 is TGTGCCAGCAACCGCTTGACAGGGTTCTATGGCTACACCTTC. Its translation: CASNRLTGFYGYTF.

The V gene is TRBV5-1, the J gene TRBJ2-1; 8 bases fit TRBD2. CDR1 is SGHRS and CDR2 is YFSETQ in the germline V gene. After removal of 10 bases from V and 3 bases from J, the junction contained 9 bases not matched to a gene. The CDR3 has 14 amino acids. The CDR3 region has the DNA TGCGCCTCTATGACGGGGGGGCACTACAATGAGCAGTTCTTC. Its protein is CASMTGGHYNEQFF. Complete variable domain (other parts from reference TRBV5-1 and TRBJ2-1): KAGVTQTPRYLIKTRGQQVTLSCSPISGHRSVSWYQQTPGQGLQFLFEYFSETQRNKGNFPGRFSGRQFSNSRSEMNVSTLELGDSALYLCASMTGGHYNEQFFGPGTRLTVL.

This clone was observed a handful of times. The chain has TRBV7-3 and TRBJ1-3; the D is unclear. V was trimmed by 6 bases and J by 1 base, leaving 10 bases between them. This CDR3 region has 14 residues. Germline-derived CDR1 and CDR2 are SGHTA and FQGTGA. CDR3 protein: CASSDSRSGNTIYF. CDR3 sequence (DNA): TGTGCCAGCAGTGACTCCCGATCTGGAAACACCATATATTTT. Drawing the rest from reference TRBV7-3 and TRBJ1-3, the complete variable domain is GAGVSQTPSNKVTEKGKYVELRCDPISGHTALYWYRQSLGQGPEFLIYFQGTGAADDSGLPNDRFFAVRPEGSVSTLKIQRTERGDSAVYLCASSDSRSGNTIYFGEGSWLTVV.

The V call is TRBV19, the J call TRBJ1-1, with a weak D call TRBD1 (6 bases). This CDR3 region has 14 residues. Trimming pared 6 bases from V and 0 bases from J, leaving 11 bases between. Germline assignment: CDR1 LNHDA and CDR2 SQIVND (reference sequence). In DNA, the CDR3 is TGTGCCAGTAGCAGGGGCAATTTGAACACTGAAGCTTTCTTT. Encoded protein: CASSRGNLNTEAFF.

This chain uses TRBV2 with TRBJ2-3; D may be TRBD2 (6 bases). This CDR3 has 13 amino acids. From germline, CDR1 is SNHLY and CDR2 FYNNEI. V was trimmed by 6 bases and J by 3 bases, leaving 10 bases between them. CDR3 bases: TGTGCCAGCAGACGGGAGACAACAGATACGCAGTATTTT. Translating it yields CASRRETTDTQYF.

The chain is built from TRBV13 and TRBJ2-7; D unresolved. This CDR3 is built from 15 residues. Trimming stripped 1 base from V and 6 bases from J, with 16 bases between. The V gene's germline CDR1 is PRHDT and CDR2 FYEKMQ (reference sequence). CDR3: CASSLEGFSGSEQYF. DNA for the CDR3: TGTGCCAGCAGCTTAGAAGGTTTCTCAGGATCCGAGCAGTACTTC.

The CDR3 loop is CASSEQQVGNQPQHF. CDR3 sequence (DNA): TGTGCCAGCAGCGAACAGCAAGTGGGTAATCAGCCCCAGCATTTT. V is TRBV7-2 and J is TRBJ1-5; D gene ambiguous. CDR3 length equals 15 residues. CDR1 and CDR2 from the germline V gene are SGHTA and FQGNSA. The V gene lost 5 bases and the J gene lost 4 bases, with 15 bases spanning the gap.

This clone was detected once. V and J are TRBV6-5 and TRBJ1-2; TRBD1 might be the D (6 bases). The CDR3 consists of 13 residues. The V end was cut by 6 bases, the J end by 8 bases, with 16 bases between. CDR1 is MNHEY, CDR2 SVGAGI, per germline. CDR3 residues: CASRREQGMGYTF. The CDR3 nucleotides read TGTGCCAGCAGGAGGGAGCAGGGGATGGGCTACACCTTC.

A remark on this clone: The junction and the germline gene differ at one end; a read error may be behind it. The V call is TRBV25-1, the J call TRBJ2-5; TRBD1 matches at 11 bases. CDR3 length equals 17 residues. The germline V gene encodes CDR1 MGHDK and CDR2 SYGVNS. The CDR3 reads CASTELGTGGKSETQYF. CDR3 DNA sequence: TGTGCCAGCACTGAATTGGGGACAGGGGGAAAATCAGAGACCCAGTACTTC.

CDR3 DNA: TGTGCCAGCAGTTCCCACGGGACAGGGGACAATGGCTACACCTTC. This codes for CASSSHGTGDNGYTF. This sequence joins TRBV28 and TRBJ1-2, with 10 nucleotides matching TRBD1. This CDR3 comprises 15 residues. J lost 6 bases, V lost 4 bases, and 8 bases had no gene match. Germline V gene sequence: CDR1 MDHEN, CDR2 SYDVKM.

V gene TRBV5-1 combines with J gene TRBJ1-4, with D possibly TRBD1 on 6 matching bases. The V gene lost 1 base and the J gene lost 4 bases, with 14 bases spanning the gap. The CDR3 is 16 amino acids. CDR1 and CDR2 from the germline V gene are SGHRS and YFSETQ. The CDR3 coding sequence is TGCGCCAGCAGCTTGACCGCGAAAGGGGGTAATGAAAAACTGTTTTTT. Protein sequence: CASSLTAKGGNEKLFF.

This chain links TRBV11-2 with TRBJ2-2; D may be TRBD1 (6 bases). Germline V gene lookup returns CDR1 SGHAT and CDR2 FQNNGV. V was clipped by 5 bases and J by 8 bases, with 12 bases between them. The CDR3 has 13 amino acids. Here the CDR3 reads CASSPWGQGELFF. Written as DNA, the CDR3 is TGTGCCAGCAGCCCTTGGGGGCAGGGGGAGCTGTTTTTT.

The J gene is TRBJ1-6, the V gene TRBV19, with 11 bases identical to TRBD1. Germline CDR1 and CDR2: LNHDA and SQIVND (reference sequence). This CDR3 region has 15 residues. The trim removed 5 bases at V and 14 bases at J, leaving 11 bases unmatched. CDR3 DNA: TGTGCCAGTAGTCCCTCCGGGACAGGGGGTTCGACCCTCCACTTT. Translation: CASSPSGTGGSTLHF.

The CDR3 region has the DNA TGCGCCAGCAGCAGGAGCGGGAGGGAAGATACGCAGTATTTT. It yields the protein CASSRSGREDTQYF. The chain combines TRBV5-1 with TRBJ2-3; TRBD2 matches 10 bases. The CDR3 is made up of 14 amino acids. Trimming cost V 4 bases and J 5 bases; bases outside gene matches: 4. Germline lookup yields CDR1 SGHRS and CDR2 YFSETQ.

The DNA of the CDR3 is TGTGCCAGCAGTTTACAGGGTTTGAGGGTGAACACTGAAGCTTTCTTT. It encodes CASSLQGLRVNTEAFF. The rearrangement uses TRBV6-2 or TRBV6-3 and TRBJ1-1; a weak D match, TRBD1 (6 bases). Looked up from germline, CDR1 is MNHEY and CDR2 is SVGEGT. The CDR3 has 16 amino acids. Trimming took off 4 bases at V and 0 bases at J, with 15 bases between the two ends.

This clone was recorded a few times. The gene calls are TRBV28 and TRBJ2-1; TRBD2 is a possible D gene (5 bases). CDR1 MDHEN and CDR2 SYDVKM come from the germline V gene. This CDR3 comprises 16 residues. Trimming removed 6 bases from V and 1 base from J, with 16 bases in between. The CDR3 DNA reads as TGTGCCAGCAGCCGTCGGACTTTTAGGTCCTACAATGAGCAGTTCTTC. Protein: CASSRRTFRSYNEQFF.

V is TRBV27 and J is TRBJ2-4; TRBD2 agrees at 7 bases. The CDR3 sequence is 15 residues long. V lost 2 bases, J lost 2 bases, and 3 bases stayed unmatched. CDR1 is MNHEY, CDR2 SMNVEV, per germline (reference sequence). The CDR3 DNA reads TGTGCCAGCAGTTTAGGGGGACTATCCAAAAACATTCAGTACTTC. This sequence encodes CASSLGGLSKNIQYF.

The chain has TRBV5-1 and TRBJ1-3; D possibly corresponds to TRBD1 (6 bases). V gave up 3 bases and J gave up 4 bases, with 14 bases separating them. The germline gives CDR1 SGHRS, CDR2 YFSETQ. This CDR3 contains 15 residues. The CDR3: CASSSDRLGGNTIYF. The CDR3 DNA sequence: TGCGCCAGCAGCTCAGACAGGCTTGGAGGAAACACCATATATTTT.

The chain couples TRBV29-1 to TRBJ2-7; 7 bases line up with TRBD2. Germline V lookup: CDR1 SQVTM, CDR2 ANQGSEA. The junction had 6 bases not matched to a gene; V was cut back by 6 bases and J by 7 bases. This CDR3 is 11 amino acids long. The CDR3 sequence: CSVAIGGEQYF. For the CDR3, the DNA is TGCAGCGTGGCTATCGGGGGGGAGCAGTACTTC.

The chain couples TRBV27 to TRBJ2-1; 8 bases match TRBD2. The CDR3 spans 14 residues. Germline CDR1 and CDR2: MNHEY and SMNVEV (reference sequence). After removal of 5 bases from V and 3 bases from J, the junction contained 3 bases not matched to a gene. The chain's CDR3 is CASSRAGVYNEQFF. For the CDR3, the DNA is TGTGCCAGCAGTCGAGCGGGAGTCTACAATGAGCAGTTCTTC.